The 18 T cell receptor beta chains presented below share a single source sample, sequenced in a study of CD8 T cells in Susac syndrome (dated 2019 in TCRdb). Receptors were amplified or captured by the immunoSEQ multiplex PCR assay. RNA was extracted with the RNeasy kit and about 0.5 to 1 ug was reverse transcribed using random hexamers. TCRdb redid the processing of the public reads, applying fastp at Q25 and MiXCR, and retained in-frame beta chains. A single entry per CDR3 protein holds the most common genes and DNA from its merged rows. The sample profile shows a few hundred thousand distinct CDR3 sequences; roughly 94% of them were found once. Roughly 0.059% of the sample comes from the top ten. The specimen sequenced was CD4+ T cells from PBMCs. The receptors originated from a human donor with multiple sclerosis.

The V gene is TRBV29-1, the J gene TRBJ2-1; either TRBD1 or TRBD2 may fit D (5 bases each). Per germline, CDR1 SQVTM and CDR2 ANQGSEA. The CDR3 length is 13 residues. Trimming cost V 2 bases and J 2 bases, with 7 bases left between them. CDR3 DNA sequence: TGCAGCGTTGAAAGAGGGGCCTACAATGAGCAGTTCTTC. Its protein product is CSVERGAYNEQFF.

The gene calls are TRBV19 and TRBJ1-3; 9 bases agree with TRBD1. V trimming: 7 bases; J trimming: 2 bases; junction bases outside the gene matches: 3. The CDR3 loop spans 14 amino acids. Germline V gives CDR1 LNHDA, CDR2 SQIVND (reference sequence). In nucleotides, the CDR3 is TGTGCCAGTATCCGACAGGGGGCTGGAAACACCATATATTTT. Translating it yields CASIRQGAGNTIYF. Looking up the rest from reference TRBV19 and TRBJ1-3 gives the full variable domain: DGGITQSPKYLFRKEGQNVTLSCEQNLNHDAMYWYRQDPGQGLRLIYYSQIVNDFQKGDIAEGYSVSREKKESFPLTVTSAQKNPTAFYLCASIRQGAGNTIYFGEGSWLTVV.

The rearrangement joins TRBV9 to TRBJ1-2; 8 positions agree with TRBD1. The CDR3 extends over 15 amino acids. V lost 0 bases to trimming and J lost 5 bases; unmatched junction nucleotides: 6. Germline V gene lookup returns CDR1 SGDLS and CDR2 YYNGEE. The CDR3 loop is CASSVGGGQEYGYTF. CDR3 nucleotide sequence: TGTGCCAGCAGCGTAGGGGGGGGACAGGAGTATGGCTACACCTTC. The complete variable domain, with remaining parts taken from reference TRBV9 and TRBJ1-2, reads DSGVTQTPKHLITATGQRVTLRCSPRSGDLSVYWYQQSLDQGLQFLIQYYNGEERAKGNILERFSAQQFPDLHSELNLSSLELGDSALYFCASSVGGGQEYGYTFGSGTRLTVV.

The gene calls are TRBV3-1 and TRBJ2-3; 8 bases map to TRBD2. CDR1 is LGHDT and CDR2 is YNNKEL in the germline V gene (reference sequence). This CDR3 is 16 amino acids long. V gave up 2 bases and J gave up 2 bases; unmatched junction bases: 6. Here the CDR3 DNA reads TGTGCCAGCAGCCAACCTACGGGGGGGGTCACAGATACGCAGTATTTT. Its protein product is CASSQPTGGVTDTQYF.

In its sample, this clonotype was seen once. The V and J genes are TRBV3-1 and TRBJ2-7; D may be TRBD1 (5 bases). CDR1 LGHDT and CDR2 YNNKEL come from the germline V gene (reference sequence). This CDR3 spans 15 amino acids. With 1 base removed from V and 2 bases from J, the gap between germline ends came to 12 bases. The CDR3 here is CASSQGGGAAYEQYF. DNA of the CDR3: TGTGCCAGCAGCCAAGGGGGTGGGGCCGCCTACGAGCAGTACTTC.

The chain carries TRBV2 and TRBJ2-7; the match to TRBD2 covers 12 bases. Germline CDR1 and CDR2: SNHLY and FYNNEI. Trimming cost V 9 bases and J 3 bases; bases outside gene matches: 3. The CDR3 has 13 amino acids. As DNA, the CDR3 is TGTGCCAGTGGACTAGCGGGACACTACGAGCAGTACTTC. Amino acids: CASGLAGHYEQYF.

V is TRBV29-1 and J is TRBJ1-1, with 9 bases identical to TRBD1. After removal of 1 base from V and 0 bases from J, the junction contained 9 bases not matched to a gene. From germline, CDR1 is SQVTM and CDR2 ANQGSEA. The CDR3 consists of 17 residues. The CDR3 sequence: CSVEGDRGMTLNTEAFF. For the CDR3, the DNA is TGCAGCGTTGAAGGTGACAGGGGGATGACTCTGAACACTGAAGCTTTCTTT.

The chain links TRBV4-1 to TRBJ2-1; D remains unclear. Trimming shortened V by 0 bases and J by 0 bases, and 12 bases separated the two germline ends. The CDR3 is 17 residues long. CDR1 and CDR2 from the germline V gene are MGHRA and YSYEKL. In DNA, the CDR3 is TGCGCCAGCAGCCAAGATTCCCAGCCTAGCTCCTACAATGAGCAGTTCTTC. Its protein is CASSQDSQPSSYNEQFF.

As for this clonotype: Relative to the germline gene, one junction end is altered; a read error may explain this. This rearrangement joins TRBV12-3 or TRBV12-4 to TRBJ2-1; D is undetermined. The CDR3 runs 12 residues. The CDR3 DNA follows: TGTGCCAGCAGTTCTGGTTTTGGGGTTAAGATCTTC. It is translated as CASSSGFGVKIF.

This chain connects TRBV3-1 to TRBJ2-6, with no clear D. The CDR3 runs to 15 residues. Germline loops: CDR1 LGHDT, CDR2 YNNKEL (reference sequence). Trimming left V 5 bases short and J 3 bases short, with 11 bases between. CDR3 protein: CASSVGWRGANVLTF. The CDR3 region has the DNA TGTGCCAGCAGCGTTGGGTGGCGTGGGGCCAACGTCCTGACTTTC. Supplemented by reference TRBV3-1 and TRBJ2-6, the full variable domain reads DTAVSQTPKYLVTQMGNDKSIKCEQNLGHDTMYWYKQDSKKFLKIMFSYNNKELIINETVPNRFSPKSPDKAHLNLHINSLELGDSAVYFCASSVGWRGANVLTFGAGSRLTVL.

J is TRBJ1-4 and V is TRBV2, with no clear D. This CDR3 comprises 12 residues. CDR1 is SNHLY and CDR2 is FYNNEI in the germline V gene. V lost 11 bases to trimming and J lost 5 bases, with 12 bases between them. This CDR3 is CAGGLSNEKLFF. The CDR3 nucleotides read TGTGCCGGAGGGCTCTCGAATGAAAAACTGTTTTTT.

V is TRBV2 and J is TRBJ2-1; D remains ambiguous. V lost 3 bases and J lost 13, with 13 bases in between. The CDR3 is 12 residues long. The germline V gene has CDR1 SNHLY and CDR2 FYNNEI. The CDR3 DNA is TGTGCCAGCAGTGATTTCCCGCTCGGTCAGTTCTTC. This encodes CASSDFPLGQFF. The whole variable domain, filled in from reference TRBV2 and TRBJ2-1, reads EPEVTQTPSHQVTQMGQEVILRCVPISNHLYFYWYRQILGQKVEFLVSFYNNEISEKSEIFDDQFSVERPDGSNFTLKIRSTKLEDSAMYFCASSDFPLGQFFGPGTRLTVL.

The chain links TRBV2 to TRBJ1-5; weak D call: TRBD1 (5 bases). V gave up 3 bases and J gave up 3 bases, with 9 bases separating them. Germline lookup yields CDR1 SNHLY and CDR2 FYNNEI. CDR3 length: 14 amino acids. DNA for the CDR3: TGTGCCAGCAGTGACAGGGATTACAATCAGCCCCAGCATTTT. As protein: CASSDRDYNQPQHF. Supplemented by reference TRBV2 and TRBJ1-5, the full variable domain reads EPEVTQTPSHQVTQMGQEVILRCVPISNHLYFYWYRQILGQKVEFLVSFYNNEISEKSEIFDDQFSVERPDGSNFTLKIRSTKLEDSAMYFCASSDRDYNQPQHFGDGTRLSIL.

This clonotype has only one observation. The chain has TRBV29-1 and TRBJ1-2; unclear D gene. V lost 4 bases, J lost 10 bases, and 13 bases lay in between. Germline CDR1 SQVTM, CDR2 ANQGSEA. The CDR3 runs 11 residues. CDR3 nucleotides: TGCAGCGTTGCCACGCAAGACGTCTACACCTTC. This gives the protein CSVATQDVYTF.

The CDR3 DNA sequence: TGTGCCAGCAGCCCCAGGGATGGGAGGGAAAAACTGTTTTTT. It encodes CASSPRDGREKLFF. The rearrangement links TRBV7-8 to TRBJ1-4; D perhaps matches TRBD1 (5 bases). The CDR3 sequence is 14 residues long. V was trimmed by 5 bases and J by 8 bases, leaving 15 bases between them. CDR1 and CDR2 from the germline V gene are SGHVS and FQNEAQ.

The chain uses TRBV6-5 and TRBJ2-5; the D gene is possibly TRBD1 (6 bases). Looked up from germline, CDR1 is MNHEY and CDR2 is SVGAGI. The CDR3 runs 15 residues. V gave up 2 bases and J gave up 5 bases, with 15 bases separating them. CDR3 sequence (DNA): TGTGCCAGCAGTTACGGTCCCAGGACAGCGGAGACCCAGTACTTC. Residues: CASSYGPRTAETQYF.

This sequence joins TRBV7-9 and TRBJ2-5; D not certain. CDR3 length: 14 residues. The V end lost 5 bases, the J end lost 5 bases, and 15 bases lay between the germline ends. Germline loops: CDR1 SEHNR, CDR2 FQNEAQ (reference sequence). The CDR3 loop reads CASSRPEIGETQYF. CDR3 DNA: TGTGCCAGCAGCCGACCCGAGATCGGGGAGACCCAGTACTTC.

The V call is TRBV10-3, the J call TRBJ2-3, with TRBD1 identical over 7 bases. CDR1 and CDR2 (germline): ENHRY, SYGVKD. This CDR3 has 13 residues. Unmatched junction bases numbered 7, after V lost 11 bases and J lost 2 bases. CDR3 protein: CAPQGDHTDTQYF. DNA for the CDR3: TGTGCCCCGCAGGGGGATCACACAGATACGCAGTATTTT.